This TCR beta chain was sequenced during a study of T cells in tuberculosis. Overall study results and limits: Active tuberculosis alpha repertoires lay closer to GMM-specific TCRs than controls'.

Germline V gives CDR1 SNHLY, CDR2 FYNNEI. This CDR3 is 18 amino acids long. With V trimmed by 2 bases and J by 4 bases, 16 bases remained unmatched. TCRdb's table, derived via immunoSEQ multiplex PCR, lists solely in-frame clones and lacks some. The table shows thousands of clones, with roughly 94% occurring only once. This clone was detected a few times. Its antigen is unknown. Source material: PBMCs. The chain uses TRBV2 and TRBJ2-7; 8 bases map to TRBD1. This receptor was taken from an adult with tuberculosis. The CDR3 protein is CASSETFGLRTGRYEQYF. CDR3 nucleotide sequence: TGTGCCAGCAGTGAAACCTTCGGCCTTAGGACAGGGCGGTACGAGCAGTACTTC.